The source of this TCR beta chain is a study of OX40 agonist ivuxolimab in advanced cancers. This clone was seen just once. Trimming took 4 bases from V and 7 from J, leaving 17 bases between them. The germline V gene encodes CDR1 KGHSH and CDR2 LQKENI. CDR3 length: 16 residues. Clones were read by immunoSEQ multiplex PCR, and TCRdb kept only the in-frame ones, dropping some. The table has 75,000 to 80,000 clones, about nine tenths seen once. J is TRBJ1-6 and V is TRBV18, with D tentatively TRBD1 (5 bases). This sequence was found in an adult with an advanced solid tumor such as melanoma, head and neck, liver or kidney cancer. The specimen comprised CD4+ or CD8+ T cells sorted from blood, sampled in a trial of the OX40 agonist ivuxolimab. The CDR3 DNA follows: TGTGCCAGCTCACAACGGACGGGAGGGGCAAATTCACCCCTCCACTTT. Its translation: CASSQRTGGANSPLHF. The full variable domain, with the rest looked up from reference TRBV18 and TRBJ1-6, is NAGVMQNPRHLVRRRGQEARLRCSPMKGHSHVYWYRQLPEEGLKFMVYLQKENIIDESGMPKERFSAEFPKEGPSILRIQQVVRGDSAAYFCASSQRTGGANSPLHFGNGTRLTVT.